This passage covers 14 T cell receptor beta chains from one sample sequenced in a study of OX40 agonist ivuxolimab in advanced cancers. Sequencing used immunoSEQ multiplex PCR; TCRdb keeps in-frame clones, though not all of them. The sample includes about 75,000 clones, roughly 85% of them seen just once. The source was CD4+ or CD8+ T cells sorted from blood, collected in a trial of the OX40 agonist ivuxolimab. The source of these receptors is an adult with an advanced solid tumor such as melanoma, head and neck, liver or kidney cancer.

V usage is TRBV7-2 and J usage is TRBJ2-3; the match to TRBD2 covers 8 bases. Germline values: CDR1 SGHTA, CDR2 FQGNSA. V lost 5 bases and J lost 0; bases outside the gene matches: 7. This CDR3 region has 16 residues. The chain's CDR3 is CASSLTSAPSTDTQYF. The DNA for the CDR3 is TGTGCCAGCAGCCTGACTAGCGCTCCTAGCACAGATACGCAGTATTTT.

This clone has only one observation. The chain couples TRBV10-2 to TRBJ2-1; 9 nucleotides agree with TRBD2. The germline CDR1 and CDR2 sequences are WSHSY and SAAADI. The CDR3 contains 16 residues. V lost 2 bases and J lost 0; bases outside the gene matches: 2. In nucleotides, the CDR3 is TGCGCCAGCAGTGAGGAACTAGCGGGCTCCTACAATGAGCAGTTCTTC. Translating it yields CASSEELAGSYNEQFF.

The chain combines TRBV5-6 with TRBJ2-3; 10 bases line up with TRBD2. The V segment lost 0 bases and the J segment 2 bases; nucleotides outside the gene matches: 3. Germline V gene data show CDR1 as SGHDT and CDR2 as YYEEEE. The CDR3 consists of 16 residues. The CDR3 bases are TGTGCCAGCAGCTTGGCCGGACTAGCGGCCACAGATACGCAGTATTTT. Protein: CASSLAGLAATDTQYF.

This sequence joins TRBV13 and TRBJ2-2, with 12 bases identical to TRBD2. CDR1 PRHDT and CDR2 FYEKMQ come from the germline V gene (reference sequence). V shed 5 bases and J 8 bases; nucleotides not matched to a gene: 6. This CDR3 is built from 15 residues. The CDR3 sequence: CASSPGLAGRGELFF. For the CDR3, the DNA is TGTGCCAGCAGCCCAGGACTAGCGGGAAGAGGGGAGCTGTTTTTT.

CDR3 DNA sequence: TGCGCCAGCAGTCAACCTAGCGGGAGAATCTCTAATACGGTAAAGTTCTTC. Residues: CASSQPSGRISNTVKFF. The genes are TRBV23-1 and TRBJ2-1, with TRBD2 matching over 10 bases. TRBV23-1 is reported as an ORF; its role is uncertain. V lost 2 bases to trimming and J lost 14 bases; unmatched junction nucleotides: 18. CDR3 size: 17 residues.

The chain combines TRBV5-1 with TRBJ2-2; D tentatively reads TRBD1 or TRBD2 (6 bases each). V lost 3 bases and J 4 bases, leaving 13 bases between the germline ends. The V gene's germline CDR1 is SGHRS and CDR2 YFSETQ. The length of the CDR3 is 15 residues. This CDR3 reads CASSSGVGGTGELFF. CDR3 nucleotides: TGCGCCAGCAGCTCGGGAGTAGGGGGCACCGGGGAGCTGTTTTTT.

The chain employs TRBV5-1 and TRBJ2-7; 7 positions match TRBD2. Germline values: CDR1 SGHRS, CDR2 YFSETQ. Trimming removed 4 bases from V and 0 bases from J; junction bases left unmatched: 4. The CDR3 consists of 14 residues. CDR3 region: CASSQSSGSYEQYF. The CDR3 region has the DNA TGCGCCAGCAGCCAATCTAGCGGCTCCTACGAGCAGTACTTC.

The rearrangement uses TRBV4-1 and TRBJ2-1, with TRBD2 matching 7 bases. Looked up from germline, CDR1 is MGHRA and CDR2 is YSYEKL. V lost 1 base, J lost 10 bases, and 13 bases stayed unmatched. The CDR3 runs 16 residues. The CDR3 protein is CASSQAKTSFSWEQFF. In nucleotides, the CDR3 is TGCGCCAGCAGCCAAGCTAAGACTAGCTTTTCATGGGAGCAGTTCTTC.

This chain joins TRBV6-5 and TRBJ1-1, with 8 bases matching TRBD1. The CDR3 spans 12 residues. Germline V gene data show CDR1 as MNHEY and CDR2 as SVGAGI. V was clipped by 11 bases and J by 4 bases; unmatched bases: 6. The DNA for the CDR3 is TGTGCCTGTCCGACAGGGGTCACTGAAGCTTTCTTT. It codes for CACPTGVTEAFF.

The chain uses TRBV7-9 and TRBJ2-3; tentatively, D is TRBD1 or TRBD2 (5 bases each). The length of the CDR3 is 13 residues. Trimming stripped 5 bases from V and 3 bases from J, with 9 bases between. Germline CDR1 is SEHNR and CDR2 is FQNEAQ (reference sequence). The CDR3 reads CASSRGATDTQYF. In nucleotides, the CDR3 is TGTGCCAGCAGCAGGGGAGCGACAGATACGCAGTATTTT.

This clone was detected only a few times. This chain uses TRBV28 with TRBJ1-2, with 7 bases that match TRBD1. The CDR3 has 15 amino acids. CDR1 MDHEN and CDR2 SYDVKM come from the germline V gene. J lost 0 bases, V lost 7 bases, and 8 bases had no gene match. The CDR3 here is CASTQPGQSNYGYTF. As DNA, the CDR3 is TGTGCCAGCACCCAGCCGGGACAGTCTAACTATGGCTACACCTTC.

In this sample, this clone turned up a few times. The J gene is TRBJ1-5, the V gene TRBV5-8, with unresolved D. V lost 4 bases and J 2 bases, leaving 10 bases between the germline ends. This CDR3 region has 14 residues. Germline V gene data show CDR1 as SGHTS and CDR2 as YDEGEE. CDR3 loop: CASSPAGGNQPQHF. CDR3 in DNA: TGTGCCAGCAGCCCCGCAGGCGGCAATCAGCCCCAGCATTTT.

The chain recombines TRBV27 with TRBJ1-5; D gene unclear. V lost 5 bases to trimming and J lost 0 bases, with 8 bases between them. Germline V gene data show CDR1 as MNHEY and CDR2 as SMNVEV (reference sequence). CDR3 size: 14 residues. Here the CDR3 DNA reads TGTGCCAGCAGTCGGCTGAATAGCAATCAGCCCCAGCATTTT. Amino acids: CASSRLNSNQPQHF.

V is TRBV7-2 and J is TRBJ2-1, with 10 bases lining up with TRBD1. Germline V lookup: CDR1 SGHTA, CDR2 FQGNSA. The CDR3 has 12 residues. The J segment lost 14 bases and the V segment lost 5 bases, leaving 6 bases of the junction unmatched. Here the CDR3 DNA reads TGTGCCAGCAGCCCCAGCGGACAGGGGGAGTTCTTC. Translating gives CASSPSGQGEFF.